This paragraph covers one TCR beta chain sequence. Study processing details: Researchers report that nucleated cell counts were estimated from reference gene primer amplification. Here immunoSEQ multiplex PCR was the method, and the copy in TCRdb shows in-frame clones only, minus some. V, J and clone size are taken as reported in that table, and D and trimming were inferred from the DNA itself. Of 120,000 to 150,000 clones listed, roughly 88% are singletons. The CDR3 consists of 14 residues. Per germline, CDR1 KGHDR and CDR2 SFDVKD. V was clipped by 4 bases and J by 5 bases, with 13 bases between them. These data originate in a study of blood T cell repertoires in COVID-19. Study-level information: COVID-19 samples from acute and convalescent phases originated in the United States, Italy and Spain.

The sample taken for sequencing was peripheral blood. The source is a woman between 55 and 75 years old with acute or convalescent COVID-19. This chain joins TRBV24-1 and TRBJ1-1, with D tentatively TRBD1 (5 bases). The CDR3 region is CATSDPGGGTEAFF. CDR3 nucleotide sequence: TGTGCCACCAGTGACCCCGGGGGGGGAACTGAAGCTTTCTTT.